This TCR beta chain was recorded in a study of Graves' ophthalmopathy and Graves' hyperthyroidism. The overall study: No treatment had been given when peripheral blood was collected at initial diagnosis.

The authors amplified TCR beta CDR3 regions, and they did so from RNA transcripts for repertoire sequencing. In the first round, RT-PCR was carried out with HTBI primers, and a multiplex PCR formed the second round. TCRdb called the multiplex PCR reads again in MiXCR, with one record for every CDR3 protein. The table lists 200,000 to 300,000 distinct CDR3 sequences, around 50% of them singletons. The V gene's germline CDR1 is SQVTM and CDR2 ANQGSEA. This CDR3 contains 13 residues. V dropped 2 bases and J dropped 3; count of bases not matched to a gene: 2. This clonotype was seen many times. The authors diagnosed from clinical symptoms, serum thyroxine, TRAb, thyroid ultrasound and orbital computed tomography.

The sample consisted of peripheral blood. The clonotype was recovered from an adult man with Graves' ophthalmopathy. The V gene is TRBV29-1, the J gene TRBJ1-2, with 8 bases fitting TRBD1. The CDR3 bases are TGCAGCGTTGAACAGGGGGCCCACTATGGCTACACCTTC. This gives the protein CSVEQGAHYGYTF.